This is a list of T cell receptor beta chains from one sample in a study of neurological immune-mediated disorders. MiXCR was run by TCRdb on the 5' RACE reads, yielding one entry per CDR3 protein. This table has approximately 100,000 distinct CDR3 sequences, 3.5% appearing once. The sequenced sample consisted of PBMCs. The origin of the receptors is a woman aged 50 to 60 with multiple sclerosis. CDR3s include the opening cysteine and the closing phenylalanine or tryptophan. The D gene is left open where the match is weak. The size field is filled for only some rows; it gives once, few, many or a size class.

14 TRBJ2-5 NA many TRBV10-3 TGTGCCATCAGTGAGTCGACTGGAGGGGAGACCCAGTACTTC CAISESTGGETQYF
13 TRBJ2-1 TRBD2 many TRBV20-1 TGCAGTGCTAGGACTAGCGGGGGTTATGAGCAGTTCTTC CSARTSGGYEQFF
16 TRBJ1-5 NA many TRBV20-1 TGCAGTGCTAGAGATGACCGTCGATTATCAAATCAGCCCCAGCATTTT CSARDDRRLSNQPQHF
15 TRBJ2-7 TRBD1 many TRBV5-1 TGCGCCAGCAGCTTGGAGGGACAGCTATCCTACGAGCAGTACTTC CASSLEGQLSYEQYF
14 TRBJ2-2 NA many TRBV6-6 TGTGCCAGCAGTCTCTTGGGCGGTACCGGGGAGCTGTTTTTT CASSLLGGTGELFF
15 TRBJ1-1 NA many TRBV20-1 TGCAGTGCTAGAGATGGTATTTCAGGGCGAACTGAAGCTTTCTTT CSARDGISGRTEAFF
15 TRBJ1-1 NA few TRBV7-8 TGTGCCAGCAGCTTAGCGACCTCCCTCAGTTCTGAAGCTTTCTTT CASSLATSLSSEAFF
14 TRBJ2-1 NA many TRBV5-6 TGTGCCAGCAGCCCCCCGGGAAGTCCAGGCAGGCCGATCTTC CASSPPGSPGRPIF
18 TRBJ1-4 NA many TRBV20-1 TGCAGTGCTAGATGCCCGGACGGTAGTTACTGTACTAATGAAAAACTGTTTTTT CSARCPDGSYCTNEKLFF
14 TRBJ2-3 NA NA TRBV20-1 TGCAGTGCTAGAGTTGGGGGGGCCTTTGATACGCAGTATTTT CSARVGGAFDTQYF
13 TRBJ2-1 TRBD1 NA TRBV10-3 TGTGCCATCAGTGAGTCCGACAGGGGGTCGCAGTTCTTC CAISESDRGSQFF
15 TRBJ2-3 NA many TRBV20-1 TGCAGTGCTAGAGATGCCGGGACTAGCACAGATACGCAGTATTTT CSARDAGTSTDTQYF
16 TRBJ1-2 NA many TRBV5-1 TGCGCCAGCAGCCCCGGGACGGCCTCAAAGGACTATGGCTACACCTTC CASSPGTASKDYGYTF
15 TRBJ1-1 NA many TRBV20-1 TGCAGTGCTAGAGATCTTGTCGGGAGCCACACTGAAGCTTTCTTT CSARDLVGSHTEAFF
14 TRBJ1-1 NA many TRBV20-1 TGCAGTGCTAGTCTCCAGGGATTGAACACTGAAGCTTTCTTT CSASLQGLNTEAFF
16 TRBJ1-2 TRBD1 many TRBV10-3 TGTGCCATCAGTGCACCGAATGGACAGGGCTTCTATGGCTACACCTTC CAISAPNGQGFYGYTF
13 TRBJ1-1 TRBD1 many TRBV19 TGTGCCAGTAGTATAGATCCGGGACAGGAAGCTTTCTTT CASSIDPGQEAFF
14 TRBJ2-3 TRBD2 many TRBV12-3/TRBV12-4 TGTGCCATTTCGGCGGGGGGGCCAGAGGATACGCAGTATTTT CAISAGGPEDTQYF
15 TRBJ1-6 TRBD1 many TRBV12-3/TRBV12-4 TGTGCCAGCAGTGCTTGGGGACAGGGGAATTCACCCCTCCACTTT CASSAWGQGNSPLHF
16 TRBJ2-1 TRBD1 many TRBV6-5 TGTGCCAGCAGCCAACCCCGGGACAGGGGGCGGAATGAGCAGTTCTTC CASSQPRDRGRNEQFF
12 TRBJ2-2 NA NA TRBV6-1 TGTGCCAGCCGGGACAATTCGTTGGAGCTGTTTTTT CASRDNSLELFF
14 TRBJ2-1 NA many TRBV12-3/TRBV12-4 TGTGCCAGCAGGCCTGGTCAGTTCTACAATGAGCAGTTCTTC CASRPGQFYNEQFF
13 TRBJ1-2 NA many TRBV12-3/TRBV12-4 TGTGCCAGCAGTTTCCAGGGGACCTATGGCAGCACCTTC CASSFQGTYGSTF
14 TRBJ2-3 NA many TRBV29-1 TGCAGCGTTGAATCCCCGTCCGTTACAGATACGCAGTATTTT CSVESPSVTDTQYF
15 TRBJ2-7 NA many TRBV15 TGTGCCACCAGCCAATCGATCGGCCCGGCCTACGAGCAGTACTTC CATSQSIGPAYEQYF
15 TRBJ1-6 NA many TRBV10-2 TGCGCCAGCAGGGGAGACAGCTCCTATAATTCACCCCTCCACTTT CASRGDSSYNSPLHF
16 TRBJ2-2 NA many TRBV7-9 TGTGCCAGCAGCCCTCGGGGGTCCGCGAACACCGGGGAGCTGTTTTTT CASSPRGSANTGELFF
15 TRBJ1-2 NA many TRBV3-1 TGTGCCAGCAGCCAAGACCAAGTTCTAAGCTATGGCTACACCTTC CASSQDQVLSYGYTF
16 TRBJ1-5 NA many TRBV20-1 TGCAGTGCTAGAGATTTGAGACACAAAATCAATCAGCCCCAGCATTTT CSARDLRHKINQPQHF
17 TRBJ2-3 NA many TRBV27 TGTGCCAGCAGTCTTTACGGGACACCTATAAGGACAGATACGCAGTATTTT CASSLYGTPIRTDTQYF
16 TRBJ2-3 NA many TRBV5-1 TGCGCCAGCAGCTCTCTCCGGTCAGGGGCGTCAGATACGCAGTATTTT CASSSLRSGASDTQYF
15 TRBJ1-6 TRBD1 many TRBV7-2 TGTGCCAGCAGTCGGGACAGGGGCTCCTCTACGCCCCTCCACTTT CASSRDRGSSTPLHF
16 TRBJ2-1 TRBD2 many TRBV24-1 TGTGCCACCAGTGATTTCGGGGAGCGGGGCCACAATGAGCAGTTCTTC CATSDFGERGHNEQFF
14 TRBJ2-5 TRBD1 many TRBV5-1 TGCGCCAGCAGCGAGGGACAGGGGAAGGAGACCCAGTACTTC CASSEGQGKETQYF
11 TRBJ2-5 NA medium-sized TRBV5-1 TGTGCCAGCAGTTTACAAGAGACCCAGTACTTC CASSLQETQYF
17 TRBJ1-2 NA many TRBV20-1 TGCAGTGCTAGAGTTCGCAGGAAGAAGCCCCCTTACTATGGCTACACCTTC CSARVRRKKPPYYGYTF
13 TRBJ1-3 NA many TRBV6-5 TGTGCCAGCAGTTCAGGAATCGGAAACACCATATATTTT CASSSGIGNTIYF
16 TRBJ2-2 NA many TRBV20-1 TGCAGTGCTAGAGATATGGGCGGGGTGAACACCGGGGAGCTGTTTTTT CSARDMGGVNTGELFF
15 TRBJ2-7 NA many TRBV12-3/TRBV12-4 TGTGCCAGCAGTGTCCAGGCGTCCTTTACCTACGAGCAGTACTTC CASSVQASFTYEQYF
14 TRBJ2-2 NA many TRBV20-1 TGCAGTGCTAAAGGCGGGGTTGGCACCGGGGAGCTGTTTTTT CSAKGGVGTGELFF
16 TRBJ2-1 TRBD2 many TRBV7-9 TGTGCCATCAAGGGTCCTACTAGCGGGGGAGGGGATGAGCAGTTCTTC CAIKGPTSGGGDEQFF
13 TRBJ2-3 NA few TRBV7-2 TGTGCCAGCAGCCTCGGGCCTGAGTATACGCAGTATTTT CASSLGPEYTQYF
16 TRBJ1-4 NA few TRBV5-1 TGCGCCAGCAGCTTGCAGGCGGCGGCGGTTAATGAAAAACTGTTTTTT CASSLQAAAVNEKLFF
12 TRBJ1-5 NA many TRBV18 TGTGCCAGCTCACCATACTATCAGCCCCAGCATTTT CASSPYYQPQHF
16 TRBJ2-6 NA many TRBV7-2 TGTGCCAGCAGCACCCAGGGTAGGGCTGGGGCCAACGTCCTGACTTTC CASSTQGRAGANVLTF
11 TRBJ2-5 TRBD2 few TRBV7-9 TGTGCCAGCAGCACGGCTAGCGGGTCGTACTTC CASSTASGSYF
17 TRBJ2-1 TRBD2 many TRBV6-5 TGTGCCAGCAGTGCGACTAGCGGGGGAACCTCCTACAATGAGCAGTTCTTC CASSATSGGTSYNEQFF
14 TRBJ1-4 NA many TRBV4-2 TGTGCCAGCAGCCACGGGACGGGAAATGAAAAACTGTTTTTT CASSHGTGNEKLFF
12 TRBJ2-7 TRBD1 many TRBV6-6 TGTGCCAGTAGGGACAGGGAGTACGAGCAGTACTTC CASRDREYEQYF
15 TRBJ1-4 NA many TRBV7-3 TGTGCCAGCAGTGGGGGGGACACCACTAATGAAAAACTGTTTTTT CASSGGDTTNEKLFF
15 TRBJ2-2 TRBD2 few TRBV4-2 TGTGCCAGCAGCCCTAGCGGAGGATTCACCGGGGAGCTGTTTTTT CASSPSGGFTGELFF
16 TRBJ1-1 NA many TRBV12-3/TRBV12-4 TGTGCCAGCAGTTTATTCGGCCTCCAAGTGAACACTGAAGCTTTCTTT CASSLFGLQVNTEAFF
16 TRBJ2-1 NA many TRBV9 TGTGCCAGCAGCGAGGGGACCGGGACCGGGAACGATGAGCAGTTCTTC CASSEGTGTGNDEQFF
13 TRBJ2-7 NA NA TRBV7-2 TGTGCCAGCAGCTTTGCGCTTAGAGACGAGCAGTACTTC CASSFALRDEQYF
17 TRBJ2-3 NA many TRBV5-1 TGCGCCAGCAGCACCTACGCTGGCGGAGGTAACACAGATACGCAGTATTTT CASSTYAGGGNTDTQYF
16 TRBJ2-7 TRBD2 few TRBV7-9 TGTGCCAGCAGTCATGCCCGGGGTAGCGGGGGCTACGAGCAGTACTTC CASSHARGSGGYEQYF
15 TRBJ2-2 TRBD1 NA TRBV4-3 TGCGCCAGCAGCCTCACAGGGGGGAACACCGGGGAGCTGTTTTTT CASSLTGGNTGELFF
14 TRBJ2-3 NA many TRBV18 TGTGCCAGCTCACAGGGGGTAGGCACAGATACGCAGTATTTT CASSQGVGTDTQYF
13 TRBJ2-7 TRBD1 many TRBV20-1 TGCATCGGCTTACCGGACAGGGACTACGAGCAGTACTTC CIGLPDRDYEQYF